Following are 21 T cell receptor beta chains from one sample sequenced in a study of cytomegalovirus exposure and HLA in healthy donors. The PCR made use of 60 Vbeta and 13 Jbeta primers. Clones were sequenced by immunoSEQ multiplex PCR, and TCRdb holds only the in-frame ones, with some missing. The table records approximately 92,000 clones, under 90% of them present only once. Sequencing input: PBMCs. The receptors shown here come from a woman between 65 and 79 years old in good health and CMV-seropositive.

The chain recombines TRBV5-1 with TRBJ2-1; TRBD1 matches 7 bases. Germline V gives CDR1 SGHRS, CDR2 YFSETQ. Trimming removed 0 bases from V and 0 bases from J; junction bases left unmatched: 3. This CDR3 is 16 amino acids long. CDR3 residues: CASSLAGTASYNEQFF. The CDR3 coding sequence is TGCGCCAGCAGCTTGGCCGGGACAGCCTCCTACAATGAGCAGTTCTTC.

V gene TRBV11-2 combines with J gene TRBJ1-2, with 7 bases lining up with TRBD1. The CDR3 extends over 13 amino acids. The V gene end was trimmed by 8 bases and the J gene end by 5 bases; junction bases not matched to a gene: 8. Germline lookup yields CDR1 SGHAT and CDR2 FQNNGV. This CDR3 is CASGLARGYGYTF. As DNA, the CDR3 is TGTGCCAGCGGTTTGGCCAGGGGGTATGGCTACACCTTC.

This sequence joins TRBV5-4 and TRBJ2-5; 7 nucleotides align to TRBD1. Looked up from germline, CDR1 is SGHNT and CDR2 is YYREEE (reference sequence). CDR3 length: 14 residues. Trimming cost V 4 bases and J 0 bases; bases outside gene matches: 3. The DNA for the CDR3 is TGTGCCAGCAGCCGGGACAGAAACCAAGAGACCCAGTACTTC. Protein: CASSRDRNQETQYF.

The chain carries TRBV12-5 and TRBJ2-7; D is perhaps TRBD2 (6 bases). CDR1 LGHNT and CDR2 FRNRAP come from the germline V gene. The CDR3 is 19 amino acids. Trimming removed 9 bases at V and 1 base at J, with 31 bases between. The CDR3 DNA sequence: TGTGCTAGGACCCAGGCCGGGACGGGGGACTTAGCCCGTTCCTACGAGCAGTACTTC. Amino acids: CARTQAGTGDLARSYEQYF.

This rearrangement joins TRBV7-9 to TRBJ2-1; D may be TRBD2 (6 bases). CDR3 length: 15 residues. V lost 5 bases to trimming and J lost 7 bases, with 18 bases between them. Germline V gene lookup returns CDR1 SEHNR and CDR2 FQNEAQ (reference sequence). The chain's CDR3 is CASSPLASMVNEQFF. In DNA, the CDR3 is TGTGCCAGCAGCCCTCTAGCGTCGATGGTAAATGAGCAGTTCTTC.

The chain has TRBV4-3 and TRBJ2-1; 10 nucleotides line up with TRBD2. CDR3 size: 13 residues. Germline V lookup: CDR1 LGHNA, CDR2 YSLEER. V lost 4 bases and J lost 10; bases outside the gene matches: 4. The chain's CDR3 is CASSRQTSGEQFF. The CDR3 DNA follows: TGCGCCAGCAGCCGCCAGACTAGCGGGGAGCAGTTCTTC.

The gene calls are TRBV21-1 and TRBJ2-1; the table's D call, TRBD2, has no DNA check behind it. TRBV21-1 is recorded as a pseudogene. The CDR3 loop spans 17 amino acids. CDR3: CASRTAGLAHSRGEQFF. The CDR3 DNA reads TGTGCCAGCAGGACGGCGGGACTAGCGCATTCTCGGGGTGAGCAGTTCTTC.

The chain uses TRBV19 and TRBJ1-2; TRBD1 agrees at 7 bases. CDR3 length equals 16 residues. Germline trimming cut 2 bases from V and 1 base from J; bases unmatched to any gene: 7. Germline V gives CDR1 LNHDA, CDR2 SQIVND (reference sequence). The CDR3 bases are TGTGCCAGTAGTATAACCTCGGGACAGCTTAACTATGGCTACACCTTC. It is translated as CASSITSGQLNYGYTF.

DNA for the CDR3: TGTGCCACCAGCTCCGACAGGGGGCCCTACGAGCAGTACTTC. Translation gives CATSSDRGPYEQYF. The rearrangement joins TRBV15 to TRBJ2-7, with 10 positions matching TRBD1. The CDR3 has 14 amino acids. Trimming took 5 bases from V and 2 from J; bases not matched to a gene: 3. Germline CDR1 and CDR2: LNHNV and YYDKDF (reference sequence).

V gene TRBV4-3 combines with J gene TRBJ2-2; 8 nucleotides match TRBD1. Trimming cost V 0 bases and J 3 bases; bases outside gene matches: 6. CDR1 is LGHNA, CDR2 YSLEER, per germline. This CDR3 is built from 17 residues. CDR3: CASSQDWNRGYTGELFF. Here the CDR3 DNA reads TGCGCCAGCAGCCAAGACTGGAACAGGGGGTACACCGGGGAGCTGTTTTTT.

The chain recombines TRBV2 with TRBJ2-5; 8 nucleotides align to TRBD2. The CDR3 has 14 amino acids. The germline CDR1 and CDR2 sequences are SNHLY and FYNNEI. J was trimmed by 5 bases and V by 6 bases; bases with no gene match: 8. DNA of the CDR3: TGTGCCAGCAGGCGCCGGGGGGGGGTGGAGACCCAGTACTTC. This gives the protein CASRRRGGVETQYF.

V gene TRBV5-1 combines with J gene TRBJ1-2; TRBD1 aligns across 8 bases. The CDR3 is 17 amino acids. V lost 0 bases to trimming and J lost 8 bases; unmatched junction nucleotides: 15. From germline, CDR1 is SGHRS and CDR2 YFSETQ. This CDR3 reads CASSLAPPGRGLGGYTF. DNA of the CDR3: TGCGCCAGCAGCTTGGCGCCCCCGGGCAGGGGGCTTGGAGGCTACACCTTC.

This rearrangement joins TRBV5-1 to TRBJ2-4; TRBD2 agrees at 9 bases. Germline V lookup: CDR1 SGHRS, CDR2 YFSETQ. The trim removed 4 bases at V and 5 bases at J, leaving 7 bases unmatched. This CDR3 spans 15 amino acids. The CDR3 spells CASSGSGGPQNIQYF. CDR3 nucleotides: TGCGCCAGCAGCGGGAGCGGGGGGCCCCAAAACATTCAGTACTTC.

The rearrangement links TRBV11-2 to TRBJ1-1; 10 bases align to TRBD1. The trim removed 5 bases at V and 6 bases at J, leaving 12 bases unmatched. The CDR3 sequence is 16 residues long. Germline CDR1 and CDR2: SGHAT and FQNNGV. The CDR3 spells CASSPMDRGFPPEAFF. In DNA, the CDR3 is TGTGCCAGCAGCCCGATGGACAGGGGGTTCCCCCCTGAAGCTTTCTTT.

The chain has TRBV5-1 and TRBJ2-5, with 8 nucleotides matching TRBD2. The DNA matches TRBJ2-7 better at its end, which makes the J call doubtful. The CDR3 extends over 15 amino acids. Germline V gene lookup returns CDR1 SGHRS and CDR2 YFSETQ. CDR3 sequence (DNA): TGCGCCAGCAGCACCGGAGCGGGAGACGTCCACGAGCAGTACTTC. This encodes CASSTGAGDVHEQYF.

The V call is TRBV7-8, the J call TRBJ1-5; 8 bases align to TRBD1. V lost 5 bases, J lost 3 bases, and 6 bases stayed unmatched. CDR3 length: 15 amino acids. CDR1 SGHVS and CDR2 FQNEAQ come from the germline V gene. The CDR3 sequence: CASSRDRGDNQPQHF. CDR3 DNA: TGTGCCAGCAGCAGAGACAGGGGCGACAATCAGCCCCAGCATTTT.

The chain is built from TRBV5-6 and TRBJ2-5; 12 positions match TRBD2. The CDR3 length is 15 residues. Per the germline V gene, CDR1 is SGHDT and CDR2 is YYEEEE. Trimming removed 1 base from V and 3 bases from J; junction bases left unmatched: 1. In DNA, the CDR3 is TGTGCCAGCAGCTTGAGACTAGCGGGAGAAGAGACCCAGTACTTC. Its translation is CASSLRLAGEETQYF.

V usage is TRBV4-3 and J usage is TRBJ2-5, with 7 bases aligning to TRBD2. Trimming cost V 0 bases and J 0 bases; bases outside gene matches: 7. The CDR3 sequence is 17 residues long. The germline CDR1 and CDR2 sequences are LGHNA and YSLEER. CDR3 sequence reads: CASSQDPLADNQETQYF. Written as DNA, the CDR3 is TGCGCCAGCAGCCAAGATCCCCTAGCGGATAACCAAGAGACCCAGTACTTC.

This clone has just one count. The V call is TRBV25-1, the J call TRBJ2-3; D may be TRBD1 (5 bases). This CDR3 spans 15 amino acids. V lost 4 bases and J lost 0, with 11 bases in between. Germline CDR1 reads MGHDK; CDR2 reads SYGVNS. This CDR3 is CASSARQSSTDTQYF. As DNA, the CDR3 is TGTGCCAGCAGTGCCCGACAGTCTAGCACAGATACGCAGTATTTT. Together with reference TRBV25-1 and TRBJ2-3, the CDR3 gives the full variable domain: EADIYQTPRYLVIGTGKKITLECSQTMGHDKMYWYQQDPGMELHLIHYSYGVNSTEKGDLSSESTVSRIRTEHFPLTLESARPSHTSQYLCASSARQSSTDTQYFGPGTRLTVL.

V is TRBV7-9 and J is TRBJ2-2; 7 bases agree with TRBD2. Per the germline V gene, CDR1 is SEHNR and CDR2 is FQNEAQ (reference sequence). There are 15 residues in the CDR3. V trimming: 5 bases; J trimming: 1 base; junction bases outside the gene matches: 4. The CDR3, as DNA: TGTGCCAGCAGCCGCCGCGGGGGGAACACCGGGGAGCTGTTTTTT. Its translation is CASSRRGGNTGELFF.

In this sample, this clone turned up a few times. This sequence joins TRBV6-1 and TRBJ2-7, with TRBD2 matching 10 bases. Germline CDR1 is MNHNS and CDR2 is SASEGT. CDR3 length equals 15 residues. With 4 bases clipped from V and 2 bases from J, the junction kept 5 bases outside the gene matches. The CDR3 here is CASSVGTSGTYEQYF. The DNA of the CDR3 is TGTGCCAGCAGTGTCGGTACTAGCGGGACCTACGAGCAGTACTTC.